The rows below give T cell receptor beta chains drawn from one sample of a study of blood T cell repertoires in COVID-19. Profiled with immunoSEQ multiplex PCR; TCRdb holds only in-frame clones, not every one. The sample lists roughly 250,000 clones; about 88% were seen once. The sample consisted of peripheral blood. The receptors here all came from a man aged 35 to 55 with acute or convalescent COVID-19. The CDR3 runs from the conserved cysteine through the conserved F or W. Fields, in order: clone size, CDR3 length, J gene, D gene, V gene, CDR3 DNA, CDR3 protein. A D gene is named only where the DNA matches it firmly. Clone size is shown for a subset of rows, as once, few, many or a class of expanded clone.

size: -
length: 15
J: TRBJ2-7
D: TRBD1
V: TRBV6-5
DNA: TGTGCCAGCAGTCCAGGGGGCCTGAGGCTCTACGAGCAGTACTTC
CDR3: CASSPGGLRLYEQYF

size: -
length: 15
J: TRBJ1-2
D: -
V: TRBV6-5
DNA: TGTGCCAGCAATACACAGGGTTCGGCTAACTATGGCTACACCTTC
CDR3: CASNTQGSANYGYTF

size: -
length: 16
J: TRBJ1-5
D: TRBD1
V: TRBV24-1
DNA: TGTGCCACCAGTGACAACTCCCAGGGGGCCGGTCAGCCCCAGCATTTT
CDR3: CATSDNSQGAGQPQHF

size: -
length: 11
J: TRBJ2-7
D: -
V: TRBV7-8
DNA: TGTGCCAGCAGCGTAAACTACGAGCAGTACTTC
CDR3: CASSVNYEQYF

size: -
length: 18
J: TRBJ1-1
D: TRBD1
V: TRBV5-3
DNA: TGTGCCAGAAGCTCCCTTCGTCCAGGGGGCAATGGATGCACTGAAGCTTTCTTT
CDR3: CARSSLRPGGNGCTEAFF

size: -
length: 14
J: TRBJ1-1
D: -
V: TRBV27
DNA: TGTGCCAGCGGAACCCCCGGGTATGGCACTGAAGCTTTCTTT
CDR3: CASGTPGYGTEAFF

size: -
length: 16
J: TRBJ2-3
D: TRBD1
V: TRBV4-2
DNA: TGTGCCAGCAGCCAAGACCCGACAGGGAGCGCAGATACGCAGTATTTT
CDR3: CASSQDPTGSADTQYF

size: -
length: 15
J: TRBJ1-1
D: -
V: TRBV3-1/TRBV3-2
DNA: TGTGCCAGCAGCCAAGTTGCGGCCATGAACACTGAAGCTTTCTTT
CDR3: CASSQVAAMNTEAFF

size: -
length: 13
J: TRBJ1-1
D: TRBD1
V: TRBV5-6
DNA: TGTGCCAGCAGCTGGCCCGGGACAGCCGAAGCTTTCTTT
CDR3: CASSWPGTAEAFF

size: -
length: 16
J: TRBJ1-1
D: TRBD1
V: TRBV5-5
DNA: TGTGCCAGCACATTCGGGACAGGGGCTACTAACACTGAAGCTTTCTTT
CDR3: CASTFGTGATNTEAFF

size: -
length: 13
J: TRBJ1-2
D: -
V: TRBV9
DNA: TGTGCCAGCAGCGTGGACGGGAGCTATGGCTACACCTTC
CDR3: CASSVDGSYGYTF

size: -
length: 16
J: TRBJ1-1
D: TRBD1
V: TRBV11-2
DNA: TGTGCCAGCAGCTTAGGACCGACAGGGGCGGGTGGTGAAGCTTTCTTT
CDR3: CASSLGPTGAGGEAFF

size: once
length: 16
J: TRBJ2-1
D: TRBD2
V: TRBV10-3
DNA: TGTGCCATCAGTGGACTAGGGCTAGCGGGGGGACGAGAGCAGTTCTTC
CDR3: CAISGLGLAGGREQFF

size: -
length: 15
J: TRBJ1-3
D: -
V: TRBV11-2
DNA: TGTGCCAGCAGGAGACTGGGAGTTTTTGGAAACACCATATATTTT
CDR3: CASRRLGVFGNTIYF

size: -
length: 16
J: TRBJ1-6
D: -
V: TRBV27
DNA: TGTGCCAGCAGTTTAGATGGGGGGGCGACCGGTTCACCCCTCCACTTT
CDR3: CASSLDGGATGSPLHF

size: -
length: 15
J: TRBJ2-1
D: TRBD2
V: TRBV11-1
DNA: TGCGCCAGCAGCTTAGAGGGGACTAGTCATCATGAGCAGTTCTTC
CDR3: CASSLEGTSHHEQFF

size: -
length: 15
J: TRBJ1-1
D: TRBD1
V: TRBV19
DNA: TGTGCCAGTAGTGCTACGACAGGGAAAGACACTGAAGCTTTCTTT
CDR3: CASSATTGKDTEAFF

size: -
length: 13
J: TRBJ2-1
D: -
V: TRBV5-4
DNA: TGTGCCAGCAGCTTGGACCCGGGAGATGAGCAGTTCTTC
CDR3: CASSLDPGDEQFF

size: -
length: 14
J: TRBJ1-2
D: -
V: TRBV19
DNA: TGTGCCAGTAACCCCGCCCGGGGATGGAATGGCTACACCTTC
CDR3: CASNPARGWNGYTF

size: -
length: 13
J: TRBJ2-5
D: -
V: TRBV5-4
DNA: TGTGCCAGCAGCAGGACAGCAGAAGAGACCCAGTACTTC
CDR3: CASSRTAEETQYF

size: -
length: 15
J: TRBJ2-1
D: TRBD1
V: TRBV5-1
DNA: TGCGCCAGCAGCTACGGGACAGGGGGTGGCAATGAGCAGTTCTTC
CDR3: CASSYGTGGGNEQFF

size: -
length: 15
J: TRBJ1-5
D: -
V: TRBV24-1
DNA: TGTGCCACCAGTGATGCCAGGGATCACAATCAGCCCCAGCATTTT
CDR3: CATSDARDHNQPQHF

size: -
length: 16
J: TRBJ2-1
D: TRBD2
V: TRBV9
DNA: TGTGCCAGCAGCGTACAGGGACTAGCGACCTACAATGAGCAGTTCTTC
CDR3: CASSVQGLATYNEQFF

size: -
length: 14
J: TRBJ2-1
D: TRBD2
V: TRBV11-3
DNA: TGTGCCAGCAGCTTCGGGGGGTCCTACAATGAGCAGTTCTTC
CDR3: CASSFGGSYNEQFF

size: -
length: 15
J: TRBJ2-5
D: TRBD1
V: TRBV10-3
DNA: TGTGCCATCAGCCCGGGACAGACCTTCCAAGAGACCCAGTACTTC
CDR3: CAISPGQTFQETQYF

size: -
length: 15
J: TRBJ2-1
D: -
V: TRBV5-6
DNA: TGTGCCAGCAGCTTGGAGGGGCTCCTTTACAATGAGCAGTTCTTC
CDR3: CASSLEGLLYNEQFF

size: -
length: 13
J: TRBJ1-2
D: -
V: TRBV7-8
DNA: TGTGCCAGCAGCCAACAGGGATTGTATGGCTACACCTTC
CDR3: CASSQQGLYGYTF

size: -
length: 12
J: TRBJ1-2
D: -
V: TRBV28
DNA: TGTGCCAGCAGTAAACAAATCTATGGCTACACCTTC
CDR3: CASSKQIYGYTF

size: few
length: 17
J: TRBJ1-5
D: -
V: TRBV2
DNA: TGTGCCAGCAGTGACCGAGGAGGGGAACAGAACAATCAGCCCCAGCATTTT
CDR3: CASSDRGGEQNNQPQHF

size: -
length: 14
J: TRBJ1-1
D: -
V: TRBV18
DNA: TGTGCCAGCTCACCTGCGGGGGGCGGCACTGAAGCTTTCTTT
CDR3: CASSPAGGGTEAFF

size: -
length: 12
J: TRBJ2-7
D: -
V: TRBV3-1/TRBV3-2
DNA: TGTGCCAGCAGTAGCTCTTCCTACGAGCAGTACTTC
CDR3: CASSSSSYEQYF

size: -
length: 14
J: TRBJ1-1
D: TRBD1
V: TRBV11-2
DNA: TGTGCCACCTCCCCGGGACAGGGGATCACTGAAGCTTTCTTT
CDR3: CATSPGQGITEAFF

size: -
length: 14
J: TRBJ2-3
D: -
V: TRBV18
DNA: TGTGCCAGCTCAGTAGATTCTAGCACAGATACGCAGTATTTT
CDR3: CASSVDSSTDTQYF

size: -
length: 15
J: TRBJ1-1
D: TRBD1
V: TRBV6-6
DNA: TGTGCCAGCGATATCCCAGGGGGCGAGAACACTGAAGCTTTCTTT
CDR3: CASDIPGGENTEAFF

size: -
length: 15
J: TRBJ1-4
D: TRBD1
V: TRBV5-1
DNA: TGCGCCAGCGCCCCTTCGGGACAGCTTAATGAAAAACTGTTTTTT
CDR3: CASAPSGQLNEKLFF

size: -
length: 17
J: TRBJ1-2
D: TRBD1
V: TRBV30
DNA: TGTGCCTGGAGTGTATGGGGACAGGGGGCGTCTAACTATGGCTACACCTTC
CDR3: CAWSVWGQGASNYGYTF

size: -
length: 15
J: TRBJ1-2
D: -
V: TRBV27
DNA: TGTGCCAGCAGCCCCAGACGAGGGTCCTCCTATGGCTACACCTTC
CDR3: CASSPRRGSSYGYTF